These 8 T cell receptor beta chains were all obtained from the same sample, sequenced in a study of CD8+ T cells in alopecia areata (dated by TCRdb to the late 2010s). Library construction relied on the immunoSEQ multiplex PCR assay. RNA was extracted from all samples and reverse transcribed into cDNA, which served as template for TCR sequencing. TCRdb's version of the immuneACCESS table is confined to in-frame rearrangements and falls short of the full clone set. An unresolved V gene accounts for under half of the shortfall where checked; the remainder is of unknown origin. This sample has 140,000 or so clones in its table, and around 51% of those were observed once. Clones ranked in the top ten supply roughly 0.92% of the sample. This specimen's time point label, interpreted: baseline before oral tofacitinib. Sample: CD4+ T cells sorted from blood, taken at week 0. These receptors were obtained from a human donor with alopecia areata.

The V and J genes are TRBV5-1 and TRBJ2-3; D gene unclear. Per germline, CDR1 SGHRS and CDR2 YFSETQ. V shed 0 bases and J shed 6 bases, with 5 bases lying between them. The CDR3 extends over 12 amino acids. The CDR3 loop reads CASSLATDTQYF. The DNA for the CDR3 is TGCGCCAGCAGCTTGGCCACGGATACGCAGTATTTT.

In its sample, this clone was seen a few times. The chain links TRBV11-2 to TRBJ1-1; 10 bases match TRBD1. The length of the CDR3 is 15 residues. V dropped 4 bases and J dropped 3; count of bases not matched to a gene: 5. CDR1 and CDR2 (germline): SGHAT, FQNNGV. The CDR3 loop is CASSSSDRGDTEAFF. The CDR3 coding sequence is TGTGCCAGCAGCTCCTCGGACAGGGGGGACACTGAAGCTTTCTTT.

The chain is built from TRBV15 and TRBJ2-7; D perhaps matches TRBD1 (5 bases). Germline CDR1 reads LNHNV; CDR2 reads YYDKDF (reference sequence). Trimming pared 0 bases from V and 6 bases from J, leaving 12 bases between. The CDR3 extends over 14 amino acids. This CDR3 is CATSRDVGQGEQYF. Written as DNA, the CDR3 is TGTGCCACCAGCAGAGATGTAGGACAAGGCGAGCAGTACTTC. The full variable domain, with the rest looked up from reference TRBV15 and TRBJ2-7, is DAMVIQNPRYQVTQFGKPVTLSCSQTLNHNVMYWYQQKSSQAPKLLFHYYDKDFNNEADTPDNFQSRRPNTSFCFLDIRSPGLGDTAMYLCATSRDVGQGEQYFGPGTRLTVT.

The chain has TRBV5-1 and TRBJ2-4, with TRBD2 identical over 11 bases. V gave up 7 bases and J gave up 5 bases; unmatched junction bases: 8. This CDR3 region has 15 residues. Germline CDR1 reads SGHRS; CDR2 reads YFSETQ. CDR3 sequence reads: CASGTSGSPENIQYF. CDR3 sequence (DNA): TGCGCCAGCGGAACTAGCGGGAGCCCGGAAAACATTCAGTACTTC.

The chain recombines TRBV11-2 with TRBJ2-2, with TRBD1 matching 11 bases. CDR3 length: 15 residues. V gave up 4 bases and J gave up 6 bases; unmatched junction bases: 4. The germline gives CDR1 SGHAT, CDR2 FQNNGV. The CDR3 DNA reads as TGTGCCAGCAGCTCGCGGACAGGGGGCCCCGGGGAGCTGTTTTTT. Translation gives CASSSRTGGPGELFF. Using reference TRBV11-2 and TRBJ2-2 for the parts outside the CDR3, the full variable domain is EAGVAQSPRYKIIEKRQSVAFWCNPISGHATLYWYQQILGQGPKLLIQFQNNGVVDDSQLPKDRFSAERLKGVDSTLKIQPAKLEDSAVYLCASSSRTGGPGELFFGEGSRLTVL.

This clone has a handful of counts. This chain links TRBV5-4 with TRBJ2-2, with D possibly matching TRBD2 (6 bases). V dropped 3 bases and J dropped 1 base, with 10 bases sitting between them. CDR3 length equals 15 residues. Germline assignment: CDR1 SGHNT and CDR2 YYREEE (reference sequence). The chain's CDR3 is CASSWTTVNTGELFF. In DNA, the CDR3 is TGTGCCAGCAGCTGGACTACAGTGAACACCGGGGAGCTGTTTTTT.

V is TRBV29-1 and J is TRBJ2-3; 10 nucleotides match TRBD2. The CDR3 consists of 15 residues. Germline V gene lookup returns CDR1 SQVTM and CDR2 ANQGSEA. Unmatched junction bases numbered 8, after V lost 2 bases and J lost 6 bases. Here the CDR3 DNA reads TGCAGCGTTGAACTGTCTAGCGGGAGTCTTGATACGCAGTATTTT. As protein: CSVELSSGSLDTQYF.

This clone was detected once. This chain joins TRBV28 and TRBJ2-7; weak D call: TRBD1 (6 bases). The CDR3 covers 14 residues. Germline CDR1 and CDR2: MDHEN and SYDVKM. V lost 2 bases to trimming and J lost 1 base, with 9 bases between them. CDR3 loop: CASSLETGSYEQYF. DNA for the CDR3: TGTGCCAGCAGTTTAGAGACAGGATCCTACGAGCAGTACTTC.